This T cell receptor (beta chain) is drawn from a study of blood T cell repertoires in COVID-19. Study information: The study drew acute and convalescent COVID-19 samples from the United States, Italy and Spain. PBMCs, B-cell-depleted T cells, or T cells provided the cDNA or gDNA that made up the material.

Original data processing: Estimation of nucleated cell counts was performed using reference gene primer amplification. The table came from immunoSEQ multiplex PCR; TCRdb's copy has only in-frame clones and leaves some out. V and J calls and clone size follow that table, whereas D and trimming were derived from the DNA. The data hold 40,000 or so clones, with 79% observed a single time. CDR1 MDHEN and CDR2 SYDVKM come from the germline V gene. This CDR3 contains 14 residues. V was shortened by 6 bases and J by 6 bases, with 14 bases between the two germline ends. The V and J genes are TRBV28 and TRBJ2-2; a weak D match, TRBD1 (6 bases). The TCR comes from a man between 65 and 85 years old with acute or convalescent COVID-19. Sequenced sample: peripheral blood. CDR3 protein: CASRIHGTPGELFF. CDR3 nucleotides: TGTGCCAGCAGGATACATGGGACACCCGGGGAGCTGTTTTTT.